This T cell receptor beta chain emerged from a study of somatic mutations in cytotoxic T cells in rheumatoid arthritis. Study in general: Purity of nearly 100% was reached when some V beta antibody-stained T-cell populations were flow-sorted, including V beta1+ cells sequenced for TCRB.

V dropped 3 bases and J dropped 5 bases, with 28 bases sitting between them. The CDR3 has 19 residues. Germline V gene data show CDR1 as MNHEY and CDR2 as SMNVEV (reference sequence). The repertoire was sequenced with immunoSEQ multiplex PCR; TCRdb's copy has only in-frame clones and lacks some. The data contain some 14,000 clones, under 80% of them singletons. The chain carries TRBV27 and TRBJ2-5; tentatively, D is TRBD2 (6 bases). The sequence was obtained from an adult with rheumatoid arthritis. Source material: CD8+ T cells sorted from blood. The CDR3 region has the DNA TGTGCCAGCAGTTTTACCCGATATGTTGGTGCGGGATCTGGGGAGACCCAGTACTTC. Its protein product is CASSFTRYVGAGSGETQYF.